A selection of T cell receptor beta chains follows, all from one sample in a study of resident and recirculating memory T cells in vitiligo. Sequenced by immunoSEQ multiplex PCR; TCRdb stores in-frame clones only, minus some. The sample has 40,000 to 45,000 clones; around 90% are singletons. The specimen was blood. These receptors came from a male donor with vitiligo. CDR3s include the opening cysteine and the closing phenylalanine or tryptophan. D genes are given only for firm matches. Only part of the rows carry a size: once, few, many, or a class if the clone is expanded.

.,TRBJ2-5,TRBD2,15,TRBV13,TGTGCCAGCAGCATCCTAGCGGGGAGGCAAGAGACCCAGTACTTC,CASSILAGRQETQYF
.,TRBJ2-5,.,15,TRBV19,TGTGCCAGTAGTACAGGGTTGTCCTACCAAGAGACCCAGTACTTC,CASSTGLSYQETQYF
.,TRBJ1-2,TRBD1,15,TRBV4-1,TGCGCCAGCAGCCAAGCTCCAGGGGGGAACTATGGCTACACCTTC,CASSQAPGGNYGYTF
.,TRBJ1-6,.,15,TRBV19,TGTGCCAGTAGGCCTCGCGGAACCTATACTTCACCCCTCCACTTT,CASRPRGTYTSPLHF
.,TRBJ1-4,.,14,TRBV30,TGTGCCTACCCTGGGGGGGACACTAATGAAAAACTGTTTTTT,CAYPGGDTNEKLFF
.,TRBJ2-6,.,14,TRBV19,TGTGCCAGTAGTAAGGGGGCTGGGGCCAACGTCCTGACTTTC,CASSKGAGANVLTF
.,TRBJ2-7,.,14,TRBV7-2,TGTGCCAGCAGCCGAATACCGGTGAACTACGAGCAGTACTTC,CASSRIPVNYEQYF
few,TRBJ2-7,.,11,TRBV2,TGTGCCAGCACAGGCTCCTACGAGCAGTACTTC,CASTGSYEQYF
.,TRBJ1-4,.,20,TRBV19,TGTGCCAGTAGTTACCTCCCAGGGGTGACCCGAGGTTTGGCTAATGAAAAACTGTTTTTT,CASSYLPGVTRGLANEKLFF
.,TRBJ2-1,.,11,TRBV7-8,TGTGCCAGCAGCCCCGGGAATGAGCAGTTCTTC,CASSPGNEQFF
.,TRBJ1-1,.,17,TRBV19,TGTGCCAGTAGTTCAGGGGTTATACGCTCCATGAACACTGAAGCTTTCTTT,CASSSGVIRSMNTEAFF
.,TRBJ2-2,TRBD2,16,TRBV4-3,TGCGCCAGCAGCCAAGCGATAGCGGGGAACACCGGGGAGCTGTTTTTT,CASSQAIAGNTGELFF
.,TRBJ1-2,TRBD1,16,TRBV5-1,TGCGCCAGCAGTGACCGGGACTTGGACAGGGCTAATGGCTACACCTTC,CASSDRDLDRANGYTF
.,TRBJ2-3,.,14,TRBV18,TGTGCCAGCTCCCAGGGACTCCTCACAGATACGCAGTATTTT,CASSQGLLTDTQYF
.,TRBJ2-7,.,15,TRBV6-5,TGTGCCAGCAGTTACTCTACAGGGTATAGCTACGAGCAGTACTTC,CASSYSTGYSYEQYF
.,TRBJ1-1,TRBD1,11,TRBV20-1,TGCAGTGCTAGGCCGGACAGGCGAGCTTTCTTT,CSARPDRRAFF
.,TRBJ2-1,TRBD1,14,TRBV7-6,TGTGCCAGCAGCTTGGGAACAGGGGGCGGTGAGCAGTTCTTC,CASSLGTGGGEQFF
.,TRBJ1-2,TRBD1,14,TRBV5-1,TGCGCCAGCAGCAGAGATGACAGGGGTGATGGCTACACCTTC,CASSRDDRGDGYTF
.,TRBJ2-1,.,16,TRBV10-3,TGTGCCATCAGTGAGCGGTTAGAGTTTACCTACAATGAGCAGTTCTTC,CAISERLEFTYNEQFF
.,TRBJ1-6,.,15,TRBV2,TGTGCCAGCAGTGGTTCACACGGGAAATTATCACCCCTCCACTTT,CASSGSHGKLSPLHF
.,TRBJ1-5,TRBD1,16,TRBV18,TGTGCCAGCTCAACCGATATCAGGGGGCGCGATCAGCCCCAGCATTTT,CASSTDIRGRDQPQHF
.,TRBJ1-4,.,15,TRBV7-8,TGTGCCAGCAGCTTAGCGCAAGCGAGCTATGAAAAACTGTTTTTT,CASSLAQASYEKLFF
.,TRBJ1-2,TRBD1,15,TRBV4-3,TGCGCCAGCAGCCCCCGACAGGGAGATCCCTATGGCTACACCTTC,CASSPRQGDPYGYTF
.,TRBJ2-7,TRBD1,14,TRBV13,TGTGCCAGCAGCCCCATAGGGACAGCCTACGAGCAGTACTTC,CASSPIGTAYEQYF
.,TRBJ1-6,.,14,TRBV5-1,TGCGCCAGCAGCCGCTTGCAGGGGAATTCACCCCTCCACTTT,CASSRLQGNSPLHF
.,TRBJ2-1,.,17,TRBV18,TGTGCCAGCTCACCAATCGCGACTGGAAGCTCCTACAATGAGCAGTTCTTC,CASSPIATGSSYNEQFF
.,TRBJ1-2,TRBD1,14,TRBV5-6,TGTGCCAGCAGCTTACTTAGGGGGCACTATGGCTACACCTTC,CASSLLRGHYGYTF
.,TRBJ1-2,TRBD1,15,TRBV11-2,TGTGCCAGCGGTGAAAGGGACAGGGGGCGAGATGGCTACACCTTC,CASGERDRGRDGYTF
few,TRBJ2-1,TRBD1,13,TRBV19,TGTGCCAGTAGTATGACAGGGTGGAATGAGCAGTTCTTC,CASSMTGWNEQFF